Listed below are T cell receptor beta chains from one sample, sequenced in a study of shared clonotypes between healthy human individuals. Produced via immunoSEQ multiplex PCR; TCRdb's table is partial and in-frame only. The sample lists 1.5 million to 1.9 million clones; 98% were seen once. The source material was naive CD4+ T cells sorted from blood. Receptors originate from a man younger than 45 in good health. CDR3s include the opening cysteine and the closing phenylalanine or tryptophan. Each record gives: J gene, V gene, D gene, clone size, CDR3 DNA, CDR3 protein. A D gene is named only where the DNA matches it firmly. Size is omitted from some rows. Given values are once, few, many or a class for expanded clones.

>TRBJ2-3|TRBV7-2|.|.
TGTGCCAGCAGCCTAAGTTGGGGGAGCACAGATACGCAGTATTTT
CASSLSWGSTDTQYF
>TRBJ2-7|TRBV27|TRBD2|.
TGTGCCAGCAGTTATTACGGGAGGGAAGCCTACGAGCAGTACTTC
CASSYYGREAYEQYF
>TRBJ1-5|TRBV7-7|.|.
TGTGCTAGCAGCCTTAATGTGAATCAGCCCCAGCATTTT
CASSLNVNQPQHF
>TRBJ2-4|TRBV27|.|few
TGTGCCAGCAGGATTTCACTAGTGGACGTCGGCATTCAGTACTTC
CASRISLVDVGIQYF
>TRBJ2-2|TRBV2|TRBD2|.
TGTGCCAGCAGTTGGACTAGCGGTGCGAACACCGGGGAGCTGTTTTTT
CASSWTSGANTGELFF
>TRBJ1-4|TRBV7-9|.|.
TGTGCCAGCCGCCTCCCGGGAACAACTAATGAAAAACTGTTTTTT
CASRLPGTTNEKLFF
>TRBJ1-2|TRBV7-3|.|few
TGTGCCAGCAGTCCCTCCGGGTCGGATGGCTACACCTTC
CASSPSGSDGYTF
>TRBJ2-6|TRBV6-1|TRBD1|.
TGTGCCAGCAGTGACGACAGGGACTCTGGGGCCAACGTCCTGACTTTC
CASSDDRDSGANVLTF
>TRBJ2-7|TRBV2|.|.
TGTGCCAGCAGTGTGTACAGGCCTCACTACGAGCAGTACTTC
CASSVYRPHYEQYF
>TRBJ2-1|TRBV7-3|.|.
TGTGCCAGCAGCTCGGGACTTCCGGGCAATGAGCAGTTCTTC
CASSSGLPGNEQFF
>TRBJ1-5|TRBV5-1|.|once
TGCGCCAGCAGCTTGGCGGCCCAAGGTCAGCCCCAGCATTTT
CASSLAAQGQPQHF
>TRBJ2-2|TRBV29-1|.|.
TGCAGCGTTAAGTTCGGGGGCCGGGGGACCGGGGAGCTGTTTTTT
CSVKFGGRGTGELFF
>TRBJ2-7|TRBV14|TRBD2|.
TGTGCCAGCAGCCAGGTAGCGGGAGGGAGCTCCTACGAGCAGTACTTC
CASSQVAGGSSYEQYF
>TRBJ1-5|TRBV11-1|.|.
TGTGCCAGCAGCTTAGAGGCGGATCAGCCCCAGCATTTT
CASSLEADQPQHF
>TRBJ2-7|TRBV6-6|.|once
TGTGCCAGCAGTTACTCGATCCGTGACAGCACCTACGAGCAGTACTTC
CASSYSIRDSTYEQYF
>TRBJ2-1|TRBV5-1|TRBD2|.
TGCGCCAGCAGCTCGAGGGGACTAGCGGACCGCAATGAGCAGTTCTTC
CASSSRGLADRNEQFF
>TRBJ2-7|TRBV5-4|TRBD1|.
TGTGCCAGCAGCGGGACAGCTTCCTACGAGCAGTACTTC
CASSGTASYEQYF
>TRBJ1-5|TRBV15|.|.
TGTGCCACCAGCATTGGGGGAAACAATCAGCCCCAGCATTTT
CATSIGGNNQPQHF
>TRBJ2-3|TRBV7-6|TRBD1|.
TGTGCCAGCAGCTTAGCCGGGACAGGGGGCACAGATACGCAGTATTTT
CASSLAGTGGTDTQYF
>TRBJ1-1|TRBV7-9|.|.
TGTGCCAGCAGCTTAGGGTCCAGATTAGAAGCTTTCTTT
CASSLGSRLEAFF
>TRBJ1-5|TRBV2|.|.
TGTGCCAGCAGTGATGGGGTGGGGCAGCCCCAGCATTTT
CASSDGVGQPQHF
>TRBJ2-3|TRBV29-1|.|.
TGCAGCGTCGGACCTCCTACAGATACGCAGTATTTT
CSVGPPTDTQYF
>TRBJ2-7|TRBV5-1|TRBD1|.
TGCGCCAGCAGCTTGAAAAATGGACAGGGTGGCGAGCAGTACTTC
CASSLKNGQGGEQYF
>TRBJ1-4|TRBV28|.|.
TGTGCCAGCAGTTCCCTGGAAAAACTGTTTTTT
CASSSLEKLFF
>TRBJ2-7|TRBV9|.|.
TGTGCCAGCAGCGTAGATCCCGCCCGGAGCTACGAGCAGTACTTC
CASSVDPARSYEQYF
>TRBJ2-7|TRBV7-7|.|.
TGTGCCAGCAGCTTAGGTCCTAGCGCGCGGTACGAGCAGTACTTC
CASSLGPSARYEQYF
>TRBJ1-3|TRBV5-1|.|.
TGCGCCAGCAGCTTACTAGGCCCGAACTCTGGAAACACCATATATTTT
CASSLLGPNSGNTIYF
>TRBJ1-1|TRBV5-1|.|.
TGCGCCAGCAGTACCCAGCTAATGAACACTGAAGCTTTCTTT
CASSTQLMNTEAFF
>TRBJ2-1|TRBV7-6|.|.
TGTGCCAGCAGCTTAGGGGTTGGGGAGTACAATGAGCAGTTCTTC
CASSLGVGEYNEQFF
>TRBJ1-3|TRBV6-4|.|few
TGTGCCAGCAGTGCTGAGTCTGGAAACACCATATATTTT
CASSAESGNTIYF
>TRBJ2-3|TRBV11-3|TRBD2|.
TGTGCCAGCAGCGAGGGTTCTAGCGGGAGAGGAGGTACGCAGTATTTT
CASSEGSSGRGGTQYF
>TRBJ2-5|TRBV15|.|.
TGTGCCACCAGGGACCCAGGGGGGAAGACCCAGTACTTC
CATRDPGGKTQYF